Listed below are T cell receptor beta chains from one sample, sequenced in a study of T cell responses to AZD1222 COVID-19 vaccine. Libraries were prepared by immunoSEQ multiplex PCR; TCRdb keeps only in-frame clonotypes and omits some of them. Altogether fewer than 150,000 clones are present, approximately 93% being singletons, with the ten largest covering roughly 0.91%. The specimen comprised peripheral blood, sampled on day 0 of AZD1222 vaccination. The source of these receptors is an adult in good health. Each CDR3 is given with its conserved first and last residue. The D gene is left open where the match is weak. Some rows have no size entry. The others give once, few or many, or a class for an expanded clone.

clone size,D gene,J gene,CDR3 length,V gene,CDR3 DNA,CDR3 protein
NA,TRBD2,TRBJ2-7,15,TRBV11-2,TGTGCCAGCAGCCCCCGTCGGCGGGGGGGAAGCGAGCAGTACTTC,CASSPRRRGGSEQYF
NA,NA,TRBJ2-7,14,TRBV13,TGTGCCAGCAGCGAAGGGAGGAGGTCCTACGAGCAGTACTTC,CASSEGRRSYEQYF
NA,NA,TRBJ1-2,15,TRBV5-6,TGTGCCAGCAGCTGGGGGACGGCAGCTAACTATGGCTACACCTTC,CASSWGTAANYGYTF
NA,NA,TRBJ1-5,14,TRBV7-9,TGTGCCAGCAGCTTAGGGTCCGGGCAGGAGCCCCAGCATTTT,CASSLGSGQEPQHF
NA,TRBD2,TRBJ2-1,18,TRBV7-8,TGTGCCAGCAGCTGGCTAGCGGGGGGGCCTAAGGTGGGCAATGAGCAGTTCTTC,CASSWLAGGPKVGNEQFF
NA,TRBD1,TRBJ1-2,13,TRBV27,TGTGCCAGCCGGACAGGCCTTAACTATGGCTACACCTTC,CASRTGLNYGYTF
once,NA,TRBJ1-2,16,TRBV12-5,TGTGCTAGTGGTTTGGCCGCTTACCAGGGAACACACGGCTACACCTTC,CASGLAAYQGTHGYTF
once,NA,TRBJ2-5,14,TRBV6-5,TGTGCCAGCAGTTACTCGAGCAGAGTGGAGACCCAGTACTTC,CASSYSSRVETQYF
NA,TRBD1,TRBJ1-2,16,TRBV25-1,TGTGCCAGCAGTGAATGGAAAGGGGGCGGAGATGGTGGCTACACCTTC,CASSEWKGGGDGGYTF
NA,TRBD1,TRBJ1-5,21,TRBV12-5,TGTGCTAGTGGTTTGGTCCAACAGGGGGCCCTGCGCCCCGGGATCAATCAGCCCCAGCATTTT,CASGLVQQGALRPGINQPQHF
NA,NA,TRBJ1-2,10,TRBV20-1,TGCAGTGCCAGTAACTATGGCTACACCTTC,CSASNYGYTF
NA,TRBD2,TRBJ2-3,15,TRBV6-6,TGTGCCAGCAGTTACTCGCGGGACTACACAGATACGCAGTATTTT,CASSYSRDYTDTQYF
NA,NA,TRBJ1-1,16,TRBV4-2,TGTGCCAGCAGCCAAGATATAACAGGAATGAACACTGAAGCTTTCTTT,CASSQDITGMNTEAFF
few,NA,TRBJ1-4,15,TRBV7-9,TGTGCCAGCAGCTTAGTTTCTGTTTCTGGTGAAAAACTGTTTTTT,CASSLVSVSGEKLFF
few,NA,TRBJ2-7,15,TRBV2,TGTGCCAGCAGCGATAGGGGTTCATTCTCCTACGAGCAGTACTTC,CASSDRGSFSYEQYF
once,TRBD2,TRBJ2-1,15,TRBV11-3,TGTGCCAGCAGCCCAGCGGGGGGGGAGGCAAATGAGCAGTTCTTC,CASSPAGGEANEQFF
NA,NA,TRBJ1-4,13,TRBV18,TGTGCCAGCTCACCGGGTGCTTGGGAAAAACTGTTTTTT,CASSPGAWEKLFF
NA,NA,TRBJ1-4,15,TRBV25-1,TGTGCCAGCAGTGAATGGGGCAGCCCCCGGGAAAAACTGTTTTTT,CASSEWGSPREKLFF
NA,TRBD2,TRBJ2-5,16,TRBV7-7,TGTGCTAGCAGCCGACTAGCGGGGGGAAACCAAGAGACCCAGTACTTC,CASSRLAGGNQETQYF
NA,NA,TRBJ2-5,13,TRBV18,TGTGCCAGCACCACAGGAGTCCAAGAGACCCAGTACTTC,CASTTGVQETQYF
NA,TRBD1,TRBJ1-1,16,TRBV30,TGTGCCTGGAGTGTAGGGACAGGTCTAAGGGTCACTGAAGCTTTCTTT,CAWSVGTGLRVTEAFF
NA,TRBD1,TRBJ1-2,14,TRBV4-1,TGCGCCAGCAGCCAAGTAGGGGGCAAGGGTGGCTACACCTTC,CASSQVGGKGGYTF
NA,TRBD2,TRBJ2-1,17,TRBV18,TGTGCCAGCTCACCACCACGGAGCGGGGGGAAATACAATGAGCAGTTCTTC,CASSPPRSGGKYNEQFF
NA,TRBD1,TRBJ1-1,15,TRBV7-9,TGTGCCAGCAGCCCGGGACAGGGGTCGGCGGGGGGAGCTTTCTTT,CASSPGQGSAGGAFF
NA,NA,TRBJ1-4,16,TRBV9,TGTGCCAGCAGCGTAGATCTTGGTCTGGCTGATGAAAAACTGTTTTTT,CASSVDLGLADEKLFF
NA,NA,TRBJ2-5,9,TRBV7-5,TGTGCCAGGAAGGGGACCCAGTACTTC,CARKGTQYF
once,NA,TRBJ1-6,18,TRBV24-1,TGTGCCACCAGTGACCCCGACAGGAGAGCGTCCTATAATTCACCCCTCCACTTT,CATSDPDRRASYNSPLHF
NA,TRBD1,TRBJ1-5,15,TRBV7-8,TGTGCCAGCAGCATCCAGGACAGGGAACACCAGCCCCAGCATTTT,CASSIQDREHQPQHF
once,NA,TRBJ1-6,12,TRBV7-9,TGTGCCAGCAGCTTGGAAGATTCACCCCTCCACTTT,CASSLEDSPLHF
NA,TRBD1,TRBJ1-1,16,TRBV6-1,TGTGCCAGCAGTGCGGACAGGCTGGGACGGAACACTGAAGCTTTCTTT,CASSADRLGRNTEAFF
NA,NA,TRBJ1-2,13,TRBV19,TGTGCCGGTAGTAATGACAGGAACTATGGCTACACCTTC,CAGSNDRNYGYTF